Listed here are 30 T cell receptor beta chains from one sample, sequenced in a study of beta chain features in type 1 diabetes. The investigators reverse transcribed all of the isolated RNA, so they sequenced expressed TCRB transcripts. Using immunoSEQ multiplex PCR, the repertoire was profiled, and TCRdb retains in-frame clones only, with some absent. This table holds 620,000 or so clones, roughly a sixth found once. The specimen was naive CD4+ T cells from blood. All receptors derive from a young man in good health.

This clone was seen once. V gene TRBV5-6 combines with J gene TRBJ1-1, with 7 bases that match TRBD1. The germline V gene encodes CDR1 SGHDT and CDR2 YYEEEE. The CDR3 loop spans 14 amino acids. Trimming took 4 bases from V and 3 from J; bases not matched to a gene: 6. CDR3 bases: TGTGCCAGCAGCCCCCCAACAGGGGACACTGAAGCTTTCTTT. As protein: CASSPPTGDTEAFF.

V gene TRBV7-8 combines with J gene TRBJ2-1; D unresolved. The CDR3 has 13 amino acids. The germline V and J ends were trimmed by 3 bases and 5 bases, with 8 bases remaining between them. In germline, CDR1 is SGHVS, CDR2 FQNEAQ. The chain's CDR3 is CASSFHQNNEQFF. CDR3 coding DNA: TGTGCCAGCAGCTTCCATCAGAACAATGAGCAGTTCTTC.

The chain has TRBV27 and TRBJ2-1; no definite D call. Per the germline V gene, CDR1 is MNHEY and CDR2 is SMNVEV (reference sequence). The CDR3 has 13 residues. Trimming left V 7 bases short and J 2 bases short, with 9 bases between. CDR3 loop: CASTLPPYNEQFF. In DNA, the CDR3 is TGTGCCAGCACCCTTCCCCCCTACAATGAGCAGTTCTTC.

This clone showed up just a few times. This rearrangement joins TRBV28 to TRBJ2-3; tentative D call: TRBD2 (7 bases). The germline V gene encodes CDR1 MDHEN and CDR2 SYDVKM. This CDR3 has 16 residues. The ends were cut back, 0 bases at V and 0 bases at J, with 10 bases in the middle. The chain's CDR3 is CASSLWRGPSTDTQYF. The CDR3 nucleotides read TGTGCCAGCAGTTTATGGCGGGGGCCTAGCACAGATACGCAGTATTTT. Combining the CDR3 with reference TRBV28 and TRBJ2-3 gives the whole variable domain DVKVTQSSRYLVKRTGEKVFLECVQDMDHENMFWYRQDPGLGLRLIYFSYDVKMKEKGDIPEGYSVSREKKERFSLILESASTNQTSMYLCASSLWRGPSTDTQYFGPGTRLTVL.

This chain connects TRBV5-1 to TRBJ2-1; 8 bases line up with TRBD1. CDR1 is SGHRS and CDR2 is YFSETQ in the germline V gene. The CDR3 extends over 16 amino acids. V lost 1 base and J lost 5; bases outside the gene matches: 8. The CDR3 loop is CASSLRAGGENNEQFF. CDR3 nucleotides: TGCGCCAGCAGCTTGAGAGCAGGGGGCGAGAACAATGAGCAGTTCTTC.

This clone was recorded a few times. V is TRBV30 and J is TRBJ2-5; D gene uncertain. The CDR3 has 14 residues. Germline CDR1 is GTSNPN and CDR2 is SVGIG (reference sequence). With 0 bases removed from V and 1 base from J, the gap between germline ends came to 9 bases. CDR3 nucleotide sequence: TGTGCCTGGAGTGTAGGCGGACCCCAAGAGACCCAGTACTTC. Translating gives CAWSVGGPQETQYF. The full variable domain, in which reference TRBV30 and TRBJ2-5 provide the parts outside the CDR3, is SQTIHQWPATLVQPVGSPLSLECTVEGTSNPNLYWYRQAAGRGLQLLFYSVGIGQISSEVPQNLSASRPQDRQFILSSKKLLLSDSGFYLCAWSVGGPQETQYFGPGTRLLVL.

This CDR3 is CASIKGALSTDTQYF. CDR3 in DNA: TGCGCCAGCATTAAAGGGGCCCTGAGCACAGATACGCAGTATTTT. The chain recombines TRBV5-1 with TRBJ2-3, with D tentatively TRBD1 (5 bases). The CDR3 consists of 15 residues. V lost 6 bases and J lost 0, with 14 bases in between. CDR1 is SGHRS, CDR2 YFSETQ, per germline.

This clone was seen only a few times. The genes are TRBV7-9 and TRBJ1-3; 8 bases are a match to TRBD1. Germline V gene lookup returns CDR1 SEHNR and CDR2 FQNEAQ (reference sequence). The CDR3 totals 16 residues. After removal of 2 bases from V and 2 bases from J, the junction contained 5 bases not matched to a gene. The CDR3 here is CASSLKGQATGNTIYF. DNA of the CDR3: TGTGCCAGCAGCTTAAAGGGACAGGCTACTGGAAACACCATATATTTT.

This clone was seen a handful of times. V usage is TRBV5-5 and J usage is TRBJ2-3; D remains ambiguous. CDR3 length: 12 amino acids. The V gene's germline CDR1 is SGHKS and CDR2 YYEKEE (reference sequence). The ends were cut back, 1 base at V and 3 bases at J, with 3 bases in the middle. The CDR3 is CASSLNTDTQYF. In DNA form, the CDR3 reads TGTGCCAGCAGCTTGAATACAGATACGCAGTATTTT.

This clone was detected only a few times. The chain joins TRBV7-2 to TRBJ2-5; 7 bases agree with TRBD2. The length of the CDR3 is 16 residues. V trimming: 1 base; J trimming: 5 bases; junction bases outside the gene matches: 10. The V gene's germline CDR1 is SGHTA and CDR2 FQGNSA. CDR3 protein: CASSLVGTIAGETQYF. The CDR3 DNA reads TGTGCCAGCAGCTTAGTCGGGACTATCGCTGGGGAGACCCAGTACTTC.

The gene calls are TRBV14 and TRBJ1-1; D remains ambiguous. V lost 1 base to trimming and J lost 6 bases, with 6 bases between them. The CDR3 runs to 12 residues. CDR1 is SGHDN, CDR2 FVKESK, per germline. The CDR3 sequence is CASSQGGAEAFF. The CDR3, as DNA: TGTGCCAGCAGCCAAGGGGGAGCTGAAGCTTTCTTT.

V and J are TRBV9 and TRBJ1-5, with a tentative D call TRBD1 (6 bases). Trimming removed 5 bases from V and 0 bases from J, with 12 bases in between. The CDR3 runs to 15 residues. CDR1 and CDR2 (germline): SGDLS, YYNGEE. The CDR3 is CASSLRGDSNQPQHF. The CDR3 bases are TGTGCCAGCAGTTTAAGGGGGGATAGCAATCAGCCCCAGCATTTT.

This clone was counted a few times. The V gene is TRBV5-1, the J gene TRBJ2-2, with 11 positions matching TRBD2. J lost 6 bases, V lost 6 bases, and 7 bases had no gene match. Per the germline V gene, CDR1 is SGHRS and CDR2 is YFSETQ. The CDR3 runs to 15 residues. CDR3 sequence reads: CASNPLAGGPGELFF. The CDR3 DNA follows: TGCGCCAGCAACCCCCTAGCGGGAGGCCCCGGGGAGCTGTTTTTT.

On this clone: The same CDR3 also results from other DNA sequences found in this sample. The V gene is TRBV4-3, the J gene TRBJ1-2; D may be TRBD1 (5 bases). Germline V gene lookup returns CDR1 LGHNA and CDR2 YSLEER. The V end lost 4 bases, the J end lost 0 bases, and 12 bases lay between the germline ends. The CDR3 totals 15 residues. CDR3 amino acids: CASSRGGSSNYGYTF. The CDR3 bases are TGCGCCAGCAGCCGCGGGGGGTCCTCTAACTATGGCTACACCTTC.

The J gene is TRBJ2-4, the V gene TRBV4-2, with TRBD1 matching over 12 bases. The V gene's germline CDR1 is LGHNA and CDR2 YNFKEQ. CDR3 length equals 18 residues. After removal of 3 bases from V and 7 bases from J, the junction contained 13 bases not matched to a gene. CDR3 nucleotides: TGTGCCAGCAGCCAGGGTAGGGACAGGGGGCTACTCTTCAACATTCAGTACTTC. Its translation: CASSQGRDRGLLFNIQYF.

This clone was counted only a few times. The chain couples TRBV27 to TRBJ2-5; the match to TRBD1 covers 7 bases. Germline values: CDR1 MNHEY, CDR2 SMNVEV (reference sequence). The J segment lost 4 bases and the V segment lost 3 bases, leaving 5 bases of the junction unmatched. This CDR3 contains 14 residues. The CDR3 loop is CASSFWDRRETQYF. CDR3 DNA sequence: TGTGCCAGCAGTTTTTGGGACAGACGAGAGACCCAGTACTTC.

A note on this clone: An end of the junction differs from the germline gene, which may be a read error. V and J are TRBV6-5 and TRBJ1-1, with D perhaps TRBD1 (5 bases). This CDR3 region has 14 residues. In germline, CDR1 is MNHEY, CDR2 SVGAGI. In DNA form, the CDR3 reads TGTGCCATCAGTGAGCGACAGATGAACACTGAAGCTTTCTTT. Amino acid sequence: CAISERQMNTEAFF.

This clone was observed a few times. The chain combines TRBV18 with TRBJ2-1; unclear D gene. Germline V gene sequence: CDR1 KGHSH, CDR2 LQKENI. The germline V and J ends were trimmed by 1 base and 6 bases, with 10 bases remaining between them. This CDR3 is 14 amino acids long. CDR3 bases: TGTGCCAGCTCACCACAGGGTTTTCTCAATGAGCAGTTCTTC. This encodes CASSPQGFLNEQFF.

A few counts support this clone. Other DNA sequences in the sample encode the same CDR3. J is TRBJ2-7 and V is TRBV28; D may be TRBD1 (6 bases). CDR3 length: 12 amino acids. The germline V gene has CDR1 MDHEN and CDR2 SYDVKM. The ends were cut back, 5 bases at V and 4 bases at J, with 9 bases in the middle. The CDR3 loop reads CASSQTGYEQYF. In DNA form, the CDR3 reads TGTGCCAGCAGTCAGACAGGATACGAGCAGTACTTC.

CDR3 sequence (DNA): TGTGCCAGCAGTCCCCAGGGACTCTGGGGAGAGACCCAGTACTTC. It is translated as CASSPQGLWGETQYF. The chain carries TRBV28 and TRBJ2-5; tentative D call: TRBD2 (6 bases). The CDR3 totals 15 residues. Per germline, CDR1 MDHEN and CDR2 SYDVKM. V was cut by 5 bases and J by 4 bases, with 17 bases left in between.

There are a few counts of this clone. This chain joins TRBV7-3 and TRBJ2-1; possible D gene TRBD2, 5 bases. Germline CDR1 and CDR2: SGHTA and FQGTGA. CDR3 length: 11 amino acids. V was cut by 5 bases and J by 9 bases, with 8 bases left in between. The CDR3 region is CASSPGSEQFF. The CDR3 DNA is TGTGCCAGCAGCCCGGGGAGTGAGCAGTTCTTC.

The V gene is TRBV7-2, the J gene TRBJ2-2; D unclear. CDR3 length: 13 amino acids. Trimming removed 1 base at V and 1 base at J, with 1 base between. The germline V gene encodes CDR1 SGHTA and CDR2 FQGNSA. As DNA, the CDR3 is TGTGCCAGCAGCTTAGGGAACACCGGGGAGCTGTTTTTT. Encoded protein: CASSLGNTGELFF. The variable domain in full, with the rest retrieved from reference TRBV7-2 and TRBJ2-2, is GAGVSQSPSNKVTEKGKDVELRCDPISGHTALYWYRQSLGQGLEFLIYFQGNSAPDKSGLPSDRFSAERTGGSVSTLTIQRTQQEDSAVYLCASSLGNTGELFFGEGSRLTVL.

This clone was seen only a few times. This CDR3 reads CASSLFGQGNTEAFF. The CDR3 nucleotides read TGCGCCAGCAGCTTGTTCGGGCAGGGCAACACTGAAGCTTTCTTT. The genes are TRBV5-1 and TRBJ1-1; TRBD1 might be the D (5 bases). The CDR3 is 15 residues long. The V and J ends lost 1 base and 2 bases respectively, with 12 bases between them. The V gene's germline CDR1 is SGHRS and CDR2 YFSETQ.

This chain connects TRBV4-1 to TRBJ2-1, with a weak D call TRBD2 (5 bases). Germline values: CDR1 MGHRA, CDR2 YSYEKL. V was pared by 2 bases and J by 5 bases, with 13 bases between. This CDR3 has 15 residues. The CDR3 loop is CASSQLGYGDNEQFF. CDR3 coding DNA: TGCGCCAGCAGCCAACTAGGGTACGGGGACAATGAGCAGTTCTTC.

This chain joins TRBV5-4 and TRBJ1-2; a possible D gene is TRBD1 (5 bases). V lost 4 bases and J 0 bases, leaving 13 bases between the germline ends. There are 15 residues in the CDR3. The germline V gene encodes CDR1 SGHNT and CDR2 YYREEE (reference sequence). CDR3 in DNA: TGTGCCAGCAGCCCGGGCGGGGGTTCTAACTATGGCTACACCTTC. Translation: CASSPGGGSNYGYTF.

On this clone: The same CDR3 arises from other DNA sequences in this sample as well. V usage is TRBV28 and J usage is TRBJ2-3; either TRBD1 or TRBD2 may fit D (5 bases each). The CDR3 loop spans 12 amino acids. V gave up 10 bases and J gave up 1 base, with 9 bases separating them. Germline CDR1 MDHEN, CDR2 SYDVKM. The CDR3 reads CATGRGTDTQYF. CDR3 nucleotides: TGTGCCACGGGGCGGGGCACAGATACGCAGTATTTT.

This clone was counted between two and nine times. The chain couples TRBV4-1 to TRBJ1-1, with D tentatively TRBD1 (5 bases). Germline V lookup: CDR1 MGHRA, CDR2 YSYEKL. This CDR3 has 17 residues. Trimming removed 7 bases at V and 3 bases at J, with 24 bases between. CDR3 sequence: CASTQDGTLTRDTEAFF. In nucleotides, the CDR3 is TGCGCCAGCACCCAGGACGGGACGCTTACGAGGGACACTGAAGCTTTCTTT.

The V gene is TRBV27, the J gene TRBJ2-7; 8 bases match TRBD2. Germline CDR1 is MNHEY and CDR2 is SMNVEV (reference sequence). Trimming took 2 bases from V and 3 from J; bases not matched to a gene: 12. The CDR3 extends over 17 amino acids. This CDR3 is CASSLRDTYSGVYEQYF. The CDR3 coding sequence is TGTGCCAGCAGTTTAAGAGACACTTATAGCGGGGTCTACGAGCAGTACTTC.

This clone has just a few counts. This chain links TRBV7-3 with TRBJ2-5, with 12 bases fitting TRBD1. The V gene end was trimmed by 5 bases and the J gene end by 5 bases; junction bases not matched to a gene: 3. The CDR3 covers 14 residues. CDR1 is SGHTA and CDR2 is FQGTGA in the germline V gene. Here the CDR3 DNA reads TGTGCCAGCAGCCCTGGGACAGGGGGCGAGACCCAGTACTTC. Its protein is CASSPGTGGETQYF.

This chain joins TRBV10-3 and TRBJ2-1; TRBD2 matches 10 bases. With 0 bases clipped from V and 8 bases from J, the junction kept 10 bases outside the gene matches. CDR1 is ENHRY, CDR2 SYGVKD, per germline. This CDR3 spans 17 amino acids. The CDR3, as DNA: TGTGCCATCAGTGAGTCTAGGGCTAGCGGGAGCCGGGATGAGCAGTTCTTC. It is translated as CAISESRASGSRDEQFF.